This TCR beta chain was captured by sequencing in a study of OX40 agonist ivuxolimab in advanced cancers. Study-wide background: Patients were given ivuxolimab, an antibody that agonizes OX40 (CD134). Whole-study findings and limits: Relatively little clonal expansion, among the lowest observed, appeared in partial responders at 0.1-3.0 mg/kg.

The protocol was immunoSEQ multiplex PCR, while the TCRdb copy is restricted to in-frame clones and leaves out a portion. Among fewer than 85,000 clones, roughly nine tenths were seen once, and the ten largest hold over 0.75%. With regard to this clone: Its antigen remains unknown.

Autoimmune disease history or systemic immunosuppression barred patients. Samples were taken at baseline and on day 1 of cycles 4 and 7. In germline, CDR1 is KGHSH, CDR2 LQKENI. With 3 bases removed from V and 3 bases from J, the gap between germline ends came to 18 bases. This CDR3 has 16 residues. The sequence was obtained from an adult with an advanced solid tumor such as melanoma, head and neck, liver or kidney cancer. Sample: CD4+ or CD8+ T cells sorted from blood, taken in a trial of the OX40 agonist ivuxolimab. The chain links TRBV18 to TRBJ2-7, with a possible D match to TRBD1 (6 bases). The CDR3 sequence is CASSPISWGPNYEQYF. In DNA, the CDR3 is TGTGCCAGCTCACCTATCTCTTGGGGGCCGAACTACGAGCAGTACTTC.